Following are 7 T cell receptor beta chains from one sample sequenced in a study of blood T cell repertoires in COVID-19. Sequencing was performed with immunoSEQ multiplex PCR; in TCRdb, only in-frame clones are kept and a portion is missing. The sample lists fewer than 500,000 clones, over 85% seen once, with less than 0.95% in the top ten. The specimen was peripheral blood. The receptors originated from a man between 18 and 29 years old with COVID-19, enrolled during active disease.

The chain is built from TRBV19 and TRBJ2-7, with D tentatively TRBD2 (6 bases). Germline V gene lookup returns CDR1 LNHDA and CDR2 SQIVND (reference sequence). This CDR3 contains 13 residues. Between the trimmed V and J ends, which lost 5 bases and 2 bases, there was a span of 10 bases. The CDR3 region is CASSGPGAYEQYF. For the CDR3, the DNA is TGTGCCAGTAGTGGACCGGGGGCCTACGAGCAGTACTTC.

CDR3 amino acids: CASSQGTGNPNNEQFF. The CDR3 DNA follows: TGCGCCAGCAGCCAGGGGACAGGGAACCCCAACAATGAGCAGTTCTTC. The chain couples TRBV4-1 to TRBJ2-1, with TRBD1 identical over 9 bases. Losses at the gene ends were 3 bases for V and 5 bases for J; bases not matched to a gene: 8. CDR3 size: 16 residues. In germline, CDR1 is MGHRA, CDR2 YSYEKL.

This clone has a single count. The chain is built from TRBV18 and TRBJ2-7; perhaps TRBD2 as D (6 bases). V was cut by 2 bases and J by 4 bases, with 15 bases left in between. Germline CDR1 and CDR2: KGHSH and LQKENI. There are 15 residues in the CDR3. The CDR3 nucleotides read TGTGCCAGCTCACCAACACTAGCAGATCGGTACGAGCAGTACTTC. Translated, it gives CASSPTLADRYEQYF.

The CDR3 nucleotides are TGTGCCAGCAGCTTAGGACAAAATACGCAGTATTTT. It specifies CASSLGQNTQYF. This rearrangement joins TRBV11-3 to TRBJ2-3; D gene ambiguous. Germline values: CDR1 SGHNT, CDR2 YENEEA. Deletions cut 1 base from V and 7 bases from J, with 6 bases between. The CDR3 covers 12 residues.

The CDR3 loop is CASSLAPGQSYEQYF. CDR3 nucleotides: TGCGCCAGCAGCTTGGCCCCGGGACAGTCCTACGAGCAGTACTTC. The chain uses TRBV5-1 and TRBJ2-7; 7 nucleotides match TRBD1. Trimming took 0 bases from V and 1 from J; bases not matched to a gene: 4. CDR3 size: 15 residues. Germline V gene data show CDR1 as SGHRS and CDR2 as YFSETQ.

The V call is TRBV29-1, the J call TRBJ2-1; D is possibly TRBD1 (5 bases). V gave up 7 bases and J gave up 7 bases, with 11 bases separating them. There are 11 residues in the CDR3. Germline CDR1 SQVTM, CDR2 ANQGSEA. CDR3 amino acids: CSEVQENEQFF. The DNA for the CDR3 is TGCAGCGAAGTACAGGAGAATGAGCAGTTCTTC.

This chain joins TRBV5-5 and TRBJ1-2; the match to TRBD1 covers 12 bases. From germline, CDR1 is SGHKS and CDR2 YYEKEE (reference sequence). Trimming removed 3 bases from V and 8 bases from J; junction bases left unmatched: 2. The CDR3 runs to 13 residues. In nucleotides, the CDR3 is TGTGCCAGCAGCTCCGGGACAGGGGGCGGCTACACCTTC. Its translation is CASSSGTGGGYTF.